The 5 T cell receptor beta chains below were found in one sample sequenced in a study of blood T cells in healthy people across ages. Primers used in a second PCR of about 7 to 12 cycles were a sample-barcoded 5' primer and a J-beta primer mix. MiXCR, run by TCRdb on the 5' RACE reads, gives a single entry per CDR3 protein. The sample comprises over a million distinct CDR3 sequences, approximately 26% of which are singletons, and around 0.7% rests with the top ten. Another study also made use of these data, one on T cells of mothers and their children.

What was sequenced was blood. All receptors come from a girl under 10 years old in good health.

A few counts support this clonotype. The rearrangement uses TRBV6-6 and TRBJ2-5, with D perhaps TRBD2 (5 bases). Germline V gene lookup returns CDR1 MNHNY and CDR2 SVGAGI (reference sequence). CDR3 length: 14 amino acids. Trimming removed 5 bases from V and 5 bases from J, with 15 bases in between. DNA for the CDR3: TGTGCCAGCAGTCCGATTCTGGAGGAGGAGACCCAGTACTTC. This translates into CASSPILEEETQYF.

The chain recombines TRBV12-3 or TRBV12-4 with TRBJ1-5; D is undetermined. The length of the CDR3 is 14 residues. V was shortened by 8 bases and J by 3 bases, with 14 bases between the two germline ends. CDR3 sequence reads: CASAKQLVNQPQHF. The CDR3 coding sequence is TGTGCCAGCGCGAAACAGTTGGTCAATCAGCCCCAGCATTTT.

The gene calls are TRBV24-1 and TRBJ1-1; D not certain. V was shortened by 4 bases and J by 9 bases, with 8 bases between the two germline ends. Germline V gene lookup returns CDR1 KGHDR and CDR2 SFDVKD. The CDR3 is made up of 11 amino acids. The CDR3 here is CATSEGLQAFF. CDR3 nucleotide sequence: TGTGCCACCAGTGAAGGGTTACAAGCTTTCTTT.

V gene TRBV28 combines with J gene TRBJ2-5, with 8 bases identical to TRBD1. Germline values: CDR1 MDHEN, CDR2 SYDVKM. V shed 7 bases and J 6 bases; nucleotides not matched to a gene: 13. There are 15 residues in the CDR3. The CDR3 loop is CASTPVDRGRQTQYF. CDR3 coding DNA: TGTGCCAGCACTCCGGTCGACAGGGGAAGACAGACCCAGTACTTC.

In its sample, this clonotype was seen many times. The rearrangement uses TRBV12-3 or TRBV12-4 and TRBJ1-2, with D possibly matching TRBD1 (5 bases). CDR3 length equals 13 residues. Trimming cost V 6 bases and J 3 bases, with 11 bases left between them. CDR3 sequence reads: CASSWTPDYGYTF. The CDR3 DNA is TGTGCCAGCAGCTGGACACCGGACTATGGCTACACCTTC.